Following are 13 T cell receptor beta chains from one sample sequenced in a study of cytomegalovirus exposure and HLA in healthy donors. Primers included in the PCR were 60 Vbeta and 13 Jbeta primers. TCRdb's table, derived via immunoSEQ multiplex PCR, lists solely in-frame clones and lacks some. The sample has 150,000 to 200,000 clones; around 80% are singletons. Sequencing was done on a sample of PBMCs. These receptors originate from a girl aged 10-17 years in good health and CMV-seropositive.

The CDR3 sequence is CATSRVAPDTQYF. DNA of the CDR3: TGTGCCACCAGCAGAGTAGCACCAGATACGCAGTATTTT. The gene calls are TRBV15 and TRBJ2-3; D is uncertain. This CDR3 is built from 13 residues. Germline V gene lookup returns CDR1 LNHNV and CDR2 YYDKDF (reference sequence). The V and J ends lost 1 base and 4 bases respectively, with 6 bases between them. Supplemented by reference TRBV15 and TRBJ2-3, the full variable domain reads DAMVIQNPRYQVTQFGKPVTLSCSQTLNHNVMYWYQQKSSQAPKLLFHYYDKDFNNEADTPDNFQSRRPNTSFCFLDIRSPGLGDTAMYLCATSRVAPDTQYFGPGTRLTVL.

The chain is built from TRBV11-2 and TRBJ2-2; D remains unclear. This CDR3 contains 14 residues. The germline V gene has CDR1 SGHAT and CDR2 FQNNGV. Trimming took 1 base from V and 5 from J, leaving 8 bases between them. Written as DNA, the CDR3 is TGTGCCAGCAGCTTAGGTCTTTTAACCGGGGAGCTGTTTTTT. This translates into CASSLGLLTGELFF.

The V call is TRBV23-1, the J call TRBJ2-7, with a tentative D call TRBD1 (5 bases). TRBV23-1 is placed among ORFs of uncertain function. Trimming removed 9 bases at V and 4 bases at J, with 13 bases between. This CDR3 spans 12 amino acids. CDR3 coding DNA: TGCGCCAGAGGGGCCACCCCTTACGAGCAGTACTTC. Amino acid sequence: CARGATPYEQYF.

V gene TRBV4-1 combines with J gene TRBJ2-2; TRBD2 is a possible D gene (6 bases). The CDR3 extends over 16 amino acids. Germline CDR1 is MGHRA and CDR2 is YSYEKL. Trimming cost V 4 bases and J 0 bases, with 12 bases left between them. CDR3 residues: CASSPRVAANTGELFF. The CDR3, as DNA: TGCGCCAGCAGCCCCCGGGTAGCGGCGAACACCGGGGAGCTGTTTTTT.

The gene calls are TRBV5-1 and TRBJ1-1; weak D call: TRBD1 (5 bases). The CDR3 is 15 residues long. CDR1 is SGHRS and CDR2 is YFSETQ in the germline V gene. Trimming removed 0 bases from V and 6 bases from J, with 15 bases in between. The CDR3 region has the DNA TGCGCCAGCAGCTTGGGGCCCCAGGGCGTCTCTGAAGCTTTCTTT. As protein: CASSLGPQGVSEAFF.

The chain is built from TRBV9 and TRBJ2-1, with TRBD2 matching over 9 bases. The CDR3 contains 16 residues. V dropped 4 bases and J dropped 2; count of bases not matched to a gene: 7. The germline V gene has CDR1 SGDLS and CDR2 YYNGEE. CDR3 loop: CASSRSGRPPYNEQFF. The CDR3 DNA reads TGTGCCAGCAGCAGGAGCGGGAGGCCCCCCTACAATGAGCAGTTCTTC.

The rearrangement uses TRBV7-9 and TRBJ2-7, with 10 nucleotides matching TRBD1. CDR1 is SEHNR, CDR2 FQNEAQ, per germline (reference sequence). CDR3 size: 15 residues. V gave up 4 bases and J gave up 5 bases; unmatched junction bases: 8. CDR3 in amino acids: CASSSQTGGRDEQYF. DNA of the CDR3: TGTGCCAGCAGCTCCCAGACAGGGGGCAGGGACGAGCAGTACTTC.

V gene TRBV7-9 combines with J gene TRBJ2-5, with 7 bases matching TRBD2. Per the germline V gene, CDR1 is SEHNR and CDR2 is FQNEAQ (reference sequence). The CDR3 has 19 residues. After removal of 7 bases from V and 4 bases from J, the junction contained 24 bases not matched to a gene. CDR3 region: CASTVRGRVLAGSGETQYF. As DNA, the CDR3 is TGTGCCAGCACCGTACGGGGGAGGGTACTAGCAGGGAGTGGAGAGACCCAGTACTTC. The full variable domain, in which reference TRBV7-9 and TRBJ2-5 provide the parts outside the CDR3, is DTGVSQNPRHKITKRGQNVTFRCDPISEHNRLYWYRQTLGQGPEFLTYFQNEAQLEKSRLLSDRFSAERPKGSFSTLEIQRTEQGDSAMYLCASTVRGRVLAGSGETQYFGPGTRLLVL.

The chain carries TRBV11-2 and TRBJ2-1; 12 nucleotides match TRBD2. V lost 5 bases to trimming and J lost 9 bases; unmatched junction nucleotides: 5. CDR3 length equals 14 residues. Germline V gene lookup returns CDR1 SGHAT and CDR2 FQNNGV. The CDR3, as DNA: TGTGCCAGCAGCCGGACTAGCGGGATTCTTGAGCAGTTCTTC. Amino acids: CASSRTSGILEQFF.

J is TRBJ1-1 and V is TRBV15; 11 nucleotides agree with TRBD1. Germline values: CDR1 LNHNV, CDR2 YYDKDF (reference sequence). The CDR3 is made up of 17 amino acids. The ends lost 0 bases at V and 3 bases at J; junction bases unmatched: 6. The CDR3 DNA is TGTGCCACCAGCAGAGACCCCTCGGGACAGGGGGACACTGAAGCTTTCTTT. This gives the protein CATSRDPSGQGDTEAFF.

V gene TRBV11-2 combines with J gene TRBJ2-3, with 11 bases matching TRBD2. This CDR3 has 16 residues. Germline CDR1 reads SGHAT; CDR2 reads FQNNGV. J was trimmed by 4 bases and V by 4 bases; bases with no gene match: 7. This CDR3 reads CASSSSGRRGADTQYF. In DNA, the CDR3 is TGTGCCAGCAGCTCTAGCGGGAGGCGAGGCGCAGATACGCAGTATTTT.

The genes are TRBV18 and TRBJ1-2, with 7 bases lining up with TRBD1. V shed 3 bases, J shed 4 bases, and the junction held 8 bases outside the gene matches. Germline V lookup: CDR1 KGHSH, CDR2 LQKENI. The CDR3 has 15 residues. The CDR3 region is CASSPGDSLLYGYTF. The CDR3 DNA is TGTGCCAGCTCACCTGGGGACAGCTTACTCTATGGCTACACCTTC.

To note about this clone: Other DNA sequences in this specimen translate into the identical CDR3. This chain joins TRBV5-1 and TRBJ1-2; 7 bases are shared with TRBD1. The CDR3 is 13 amino acids. After removal of 5 bases from V and 2 bases from J, the junction contained 3 bases not matched to a gene. CDR1 and CDR2 from the germline V gene are SGHRS and YFSETQ. The DNA of the CDR3 is TGCGCCAGCAGACCGACAGGGAACTATGGCTACACCTTC. This encodes CASRPTGNYGYTF.